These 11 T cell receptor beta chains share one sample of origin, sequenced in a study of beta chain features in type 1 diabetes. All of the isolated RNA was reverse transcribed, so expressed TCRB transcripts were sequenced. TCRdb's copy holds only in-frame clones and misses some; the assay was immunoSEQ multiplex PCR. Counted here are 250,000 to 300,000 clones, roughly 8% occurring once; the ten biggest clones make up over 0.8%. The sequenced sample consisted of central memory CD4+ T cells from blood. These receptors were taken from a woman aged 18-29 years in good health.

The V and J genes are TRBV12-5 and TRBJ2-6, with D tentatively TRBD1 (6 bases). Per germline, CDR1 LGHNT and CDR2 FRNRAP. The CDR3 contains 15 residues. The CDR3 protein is CADTDSDSGANVLTF. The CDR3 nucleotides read TGTGCCGATACGGACAGTGACTCTGGGGCCAACGTCCTGACTTTC.

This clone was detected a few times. CDR3: CSAATGYGYTF. The CDR3 coding sequence is TGCAGTGCCGCGACCGGCTATGGCTACACCTTC. The rearrangement links TRBV20-1 to TRBJ1-2, with unresolved D. Germline-derived CDR1 and CDR2 are DFQATT and SNEGSKA (reference sequence). With 6 bases removed from V and 4 bases from J, the gap between germline ends came to 9 bases. The CDR3 totals 11 residues.

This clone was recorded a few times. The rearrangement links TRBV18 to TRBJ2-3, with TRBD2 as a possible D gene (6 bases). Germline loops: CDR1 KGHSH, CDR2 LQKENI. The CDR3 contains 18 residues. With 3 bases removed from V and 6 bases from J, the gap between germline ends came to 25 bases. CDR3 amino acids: CASSPIRETGVGLDTQYF. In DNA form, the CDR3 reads TGTGCCAGCTCACCTATCCGAGAGACGGGAGTGGGGCTGGATACGCAGTATTTT.

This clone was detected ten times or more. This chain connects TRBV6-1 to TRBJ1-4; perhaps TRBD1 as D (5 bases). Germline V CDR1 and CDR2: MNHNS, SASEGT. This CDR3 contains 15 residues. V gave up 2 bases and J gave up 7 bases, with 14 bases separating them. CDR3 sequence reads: CASSERVGHPEKLFF. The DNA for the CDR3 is TGTGCCAGCAGTGAAAGGGTAGGACATCCTGAAAAACTGTTTTTT.

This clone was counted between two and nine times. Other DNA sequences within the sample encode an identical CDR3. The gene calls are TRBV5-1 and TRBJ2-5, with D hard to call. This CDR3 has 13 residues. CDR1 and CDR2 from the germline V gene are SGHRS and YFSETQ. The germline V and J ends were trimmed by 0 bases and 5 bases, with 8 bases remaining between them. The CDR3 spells CASSLGVQETQYF. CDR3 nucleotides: TGCGCCAGCAGCTTGGGAGTTCAGGAGACCCAGTACTTC.

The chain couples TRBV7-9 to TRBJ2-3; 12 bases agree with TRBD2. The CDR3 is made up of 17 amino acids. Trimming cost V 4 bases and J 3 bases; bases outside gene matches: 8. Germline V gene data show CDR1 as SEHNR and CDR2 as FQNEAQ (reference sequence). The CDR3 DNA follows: TGTGCCAGCAGCTCTACTAAGACTAGCGGGGGTACAGATACGCAGTATTTT. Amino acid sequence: CASSSTKTSGGTDTQYF.

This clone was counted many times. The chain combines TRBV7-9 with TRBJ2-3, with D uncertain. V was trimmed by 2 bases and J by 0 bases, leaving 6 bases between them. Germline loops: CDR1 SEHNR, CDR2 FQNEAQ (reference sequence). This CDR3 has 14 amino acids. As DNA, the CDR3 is TGTGCCAGCAGCTTAAGGGCTAGCACAGATACGCAGTATTTT. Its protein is CASSLRASTDTQYF. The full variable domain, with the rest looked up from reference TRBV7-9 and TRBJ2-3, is DTGVSQNPRHKITKRGQNVTFRCDPISEHNRLYWYRQTLGQGPEFLTYFQNEAQLEKSRLLSDRFSAERPKGSFSTLEIQRTEQGDSAMYLCASSLRASTDTQYFGPGTRLTVL.

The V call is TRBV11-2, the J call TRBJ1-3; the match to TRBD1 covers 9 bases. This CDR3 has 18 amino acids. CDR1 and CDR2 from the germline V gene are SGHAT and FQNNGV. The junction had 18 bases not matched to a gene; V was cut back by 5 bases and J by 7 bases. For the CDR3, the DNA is TGTGCCAGCAGCCCAAGGGCGCGACACAGGGGGCTACCGAACACCATATATTTT. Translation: CASSPRARHRGLPNTIYF.

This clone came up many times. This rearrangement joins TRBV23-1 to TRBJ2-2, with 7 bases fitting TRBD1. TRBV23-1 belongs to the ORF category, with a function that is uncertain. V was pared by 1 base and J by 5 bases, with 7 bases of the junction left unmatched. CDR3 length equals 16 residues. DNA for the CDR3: TGCGCCAGCAGTCAATTCGGTTCCAGGGGGACCGGGGAGCTGTTTTTT. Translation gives CASSQFGSRGTGELFF.

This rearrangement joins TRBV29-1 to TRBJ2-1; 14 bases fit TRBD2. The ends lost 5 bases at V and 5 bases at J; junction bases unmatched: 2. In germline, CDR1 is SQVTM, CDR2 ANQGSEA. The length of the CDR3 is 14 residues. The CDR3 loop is CSVRGLAGDNEQFF. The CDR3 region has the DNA TGCAGCGTTAGGGGACTAGCGGGGGACAATGAGCAGTTCTTC.

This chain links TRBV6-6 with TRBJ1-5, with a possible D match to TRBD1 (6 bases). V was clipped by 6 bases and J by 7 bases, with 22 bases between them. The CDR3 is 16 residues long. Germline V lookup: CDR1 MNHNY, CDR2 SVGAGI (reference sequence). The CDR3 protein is CASRPAVQGSSQPQHF. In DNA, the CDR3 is TGTGCCAGCAGACCCGCTGTTCAGGGGAGCAGCCAGCCCCAGCATTTT.